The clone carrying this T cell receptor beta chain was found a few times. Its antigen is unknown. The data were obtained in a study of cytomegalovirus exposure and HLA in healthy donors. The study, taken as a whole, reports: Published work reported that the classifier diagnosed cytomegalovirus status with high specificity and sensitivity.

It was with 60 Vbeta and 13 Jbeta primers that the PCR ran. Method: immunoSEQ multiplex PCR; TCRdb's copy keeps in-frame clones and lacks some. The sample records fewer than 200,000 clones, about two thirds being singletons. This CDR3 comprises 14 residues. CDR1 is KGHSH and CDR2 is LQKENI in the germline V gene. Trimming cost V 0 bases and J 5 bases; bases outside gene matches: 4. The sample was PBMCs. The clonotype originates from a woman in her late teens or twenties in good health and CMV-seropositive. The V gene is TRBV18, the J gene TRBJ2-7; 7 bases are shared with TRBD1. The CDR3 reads CASSPPSGTDEQYF. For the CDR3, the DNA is TGTGCCAGCTCACCACCATCGGGGACAGACGAGCAGTACTTC.